This T cell receptor (beta chain) derives from a study of T cells in Graves' hyperthyroidism and ophthalmopathy. Study-wide results and limits: Within blood appeared most thyroid clonotypes that had expanded above 0.001.

With regard to this clonotype: Its antigen is still unknown. A much larger clone lies a single base off, so this may be a read error.

The diagnostic basis comprised clinical symptoms, serum thyroxine and TRAb, thyroid ultrasound and orbital computed tomography. The PBMCs were sourced from fresh peripheral blood (about 9.7 ml). From RNA transcripts, TCR beta CDR3 regions were amplified. The HTBI set primed first-round TCR CDR3 RT-PCR. TCRdb re-called the multiplex PCR reads with MiXCR, one entry per CDR3 protein. This sample has hundreds of thousands of distinct CDR3 sequences, with 35% to 40% found just once. The V and J ends lost 3 bases and 4 bases, in that order; junction bases with no gene match: 5. The CDR3 has 14 amino acids. CDR1 and CDR2 (germline): SQVTM, ANQGSEA.

The sequenced sample consisted of blood. The receptor's source is a young man with Graves' hyperthyroidism. The chain uses TRBV29-1 and TRBJ1-1, with TRBD1 matching over 10 bases. Written as DNA, the CDR3 is TGCAGCGTTGAGACAGGGGGCGTGGGCACTGAAGCTTTCTTT. Protein product: CSVETGGVGTEAFF. The full variable domain, with the rest looked up from reference TRBV29-1 and TRBJ1-1, is SAVISQKPSRDICQRGTSLTIQCQVDSQVTMMFWYRQQPGQSLTLIATANQGSEATYESGFVIDKFPISRPNLTFSTLTVSNMSPEDSSIYLCSVETGGVGTEAFFGQGTRLTVV.